A selection of T cell receptor beta chains follows, all from one sample in a study of cytomegalovirus exposure and HLA in healthy donors. The repertoire was sequenced with immunoSEQ multiplex PCR; TCRdb's copy has only in-frame clones and lacks some. The sample records around 270,000 clones, about four fifths being singletons. Input material: PBMCs. The origin of the receptors is a girl aged 2 to 10 in good health and CMV-seronegative. CDR3s include the opening cysteine and the closing phenylalanine or tryptophan. The D gene is left open where the match is weak. Part of the rows lack a size; the others show once, few, many or a class for expanded clones.

>13|NA|TRBV28|TRBJ1-5|NA
CASSQGLFWPQHF
TGTGCCAGCAGCCAGGGACTGTTTTGGCCCCAGCATTTT
>13|NA|TRBV27|TRBJ2-1|once
CASSFNRDNEQFF
TGTGCCAGCAGTTTTAACAGGGACAATGAGCAGTTCTTC
>12|NA|TRBV23-1|TRBJ1-1|NA
CASNNRATEAFF
TGCGCCAGCAATAACAGGGCGACTGAAGCTTTCTTT
>16|TRBD1|TRBV2|TRBJ2-3|NA
CASSDPGQGRIDTQYF
TGTGCCAGCAGCGACCCGGGACAGGGAAGGATAGATACGCAGTATTTT
>16|TRBD1|TRBV6-5|TRBJ2-5|NA
CASSYSDRGQGETQYF
TGTGCCAGCAGTTACTCGGACAGGGGGCAGGGAGAGACCCAGTACTTC
>14|NA|TRBV2|TRBJ2-2|NA
CASLYMPNTGELFF
TGTGCCAGCCTGTACATGCCTAACACCGGGGAGCTGTTTTTT
>14|NA|TRBV5-1|TRBJ2-3|NA
CASSVRSLPDTQYF
TGCGCCAGCAGCGTGCGATCCTTACCAGATACGCAGTATTTT
>14|NA|TRBV5-4|TRBJ2-2|few
CASSLATGPGELFF
TGTGCCAGCAGCTTGGCCACAGGGCCCGGGGAGCTGTTTTTT
>13|NA|TRBV27|TRBJ2-5|NA
CASSQSTVKTQYF
TGTGCCAGCAGTCAGTCGACAGTTAAGACCCAGTACTTC
>14|TRBD1|TRBV7-9|TRBJ2-1|NA
CASSPTGGYNEQFF
TGTGCCAGCAGCCCTACAGGGGGCTACAATGAGCAGTTCTTC
>14|TRBD1|TRBV5-1|TRBJ2-7|NA
CASSFGQAAYEQYF
TGCGCCAGCAGCTTTGGACAGGCTGCCTACGAGCAGTACTTC
>15|NA|TRBV5-1|TRBJ1-2|NA
CASSLDLAREAGYTF
TGCGCCAGCAGCTTGGATCTGGCCAGGGAGGCCGGCTACACCTTC
>14|TRBD1|TRBV10-3|TRBJ1-2|NA
CAISGGQGGYGYTF
TGTGCCATCAGTGGGGGACAGGGAGGCTATGGCTACACCTTC
>13|TRBD1|TRBV29-1|TRBJ2-7|few
CSVEDLGTDEQYF
TGCAGCGTTGAAGATTTAGGGACAGACGAGCAGTACTTC
>16|NA|TRBV28|TRBJ2-3|NA
CASSTQTHIATDTQYF
TGTGCCAGCAGTACTCAGACTCACATCGCGACAGATACGCAGTATTTT
>14|TRBD2|TRBV28|TRBJ2-7|NA
CASRAASGNYEQYF
TGTGCCAGCAGGGCAGCCAGCGGGAACTACGAGCAGTACTTC